This TCR beta chain was recorded in a study of PD-1 blockade in classical Hodgkin lymphoma. As for time point: cycle 4 day 1 (C4D1), after about 6 weeks of nivolumab. All patients relapsed after autologous stem cell transplantation, and brentuximab vedotin exposure varied. The assay was immunoSEQ multiplex PCR, and TCRdb's table has in-frame clones only and misses some. The data hold some 95,000 clones, with 75% to 95% observed a single time. The TCR comes from a human donor with classical Hodgkin lymphoma. The sequenced sample was peripheral blood mononuclear cells (PBMCs), obtained before the fourth cycle of nivolumab.

The CDR3 sequence is CASSVDGPDEQFF. DNA for the CDR3: TGTGCCAGCAGCGTAGACGGCCCCGATGAGCAGTTCTTC. The chain is built from TRBV9 and TRBJ2-1; no firm D call. This CDR3 region has 13 residues. Germline loops: CDR1 SGDLS, CDR2 YYNGEE. With 0 bases removed from V and 8 bases from J, the gap between germline ends came to 9 bases.